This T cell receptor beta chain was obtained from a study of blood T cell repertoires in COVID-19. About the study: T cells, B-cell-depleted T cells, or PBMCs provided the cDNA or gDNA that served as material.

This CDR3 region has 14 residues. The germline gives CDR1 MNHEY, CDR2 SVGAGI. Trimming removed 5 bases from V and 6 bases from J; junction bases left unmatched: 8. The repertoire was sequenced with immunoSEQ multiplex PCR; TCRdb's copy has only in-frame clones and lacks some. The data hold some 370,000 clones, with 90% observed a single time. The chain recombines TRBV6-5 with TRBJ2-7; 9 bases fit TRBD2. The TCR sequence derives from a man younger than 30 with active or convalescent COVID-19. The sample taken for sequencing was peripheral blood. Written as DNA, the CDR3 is TGTGCCAGCAGTAGAGAAGCGGGAGGAGGCGAGCAGTACTTC. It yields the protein CASSREAGGGEQYF.